Listed here is a single T cell receptor (beta chain). The antigen remains undetermined. These data come from a study of T-cell reconstitution after alpha-beta-depleted transplantation in children. Study-wide findings and caveats: Diversity and T-cell counts at one year after transplant derived mostly from new T cells. Alpha-beta T cells present about two months after transplant were reported to originate from several hundred expanded graft clones.

Deletions cut 3 bases from V and 5 bases from J, with 11 bases between. Per germline, CDR1 DFQATT and CDR2 SNEGSKA (reference sequence). This CDR3 is built from 12 residues. Unique molecular identifiers were built into the TCRbeta library. Using its own MiXCR run on the PCR reads, TCRdb lists one record per CDR3 protein. The repertoire holds roughly 120,000 distinct CDR3 sequences, with about 23% as singletons. The TCR originated in a male patient aged 2 to 9 who had a stem cell transplant for chronic granulomatous disease, so the T cells may come from the graft donor. This specimen consisted of PBMCs, mostly from graft donor cells, obtained 180 days after TCRalphabeta/CD19-depleted stem cell transplant. V usage is TRBV20-1 and J usage is TRBJ2-7, with D unresolved. The CDR3 bases are TGCAGTGCTAGTTCGGGTCCTGACGAGCAGTACTTC. Translation: CSASSGPDEQYF.